The present T cell receptor (beta chain) was sequenced within a study of glioma-infiltrating T cells. Study conclusions and caveats: Non-neoplastic patients had below-expected tissue-blood divergence, while all gliomas exceeded expectation. Very few CDR3 sequences were shared between tissue and blood.

With V trimmed by 4 bases and J by 0 bases, 3 bases remained unmatched. CDR3 length: 14 amino acids. The iRepertoire nested amplicon-rescue multiplex PCR amplified TCR alpha and beta CDR3s from RNA. One-step reverse transcription and amplification started from approximately 100-400 ng of tissue mRNA or PBMC total RNA. MiXCR, applied by TCRdb to the multiplex PCR reads, yields one record per CDR3 protein. There are more than 9,000 distinct CDR3 sequences in the sample; around 27% occur only once, and less than 50% lies in the top ten. This clonotype occurred a few times. Its specificity is unknown. The specimen was glioma tissue, nonneoplastic brain tissue, or PBMCs (not recorded which). The sequence derives from a human donor with low-grade glioma or glioblastoma, undergoing nonglioma brain surgery, or in good health (not recorded which). The V and J genes are TRBV12-3 or TRBV12-4 and TRBJ2-7, with 7 bases identical to TRBD1. The CDR3 protein is CASSWDRASYEQYF. CDR3 nucleotide sequence: TGTGCCAGCAGTTGGGACAGAGCCTCCTACGAGCAGTACTTC.